These 9 T cell receptor beta chains originate from one sample sequenced in a study of CXCR3-negative and CXCR3-positive naive CD8 T cells. All TRB cDNA libraries came from 5' RACE performed with UMI labels. TCRdb re-called the 5' RACE reads and gives one entry per CDR3 protein, without DNA. This sample's table reports under 50,000 distinct CDR3 sequences. Input material: naive CXCR3- CD8+ T cells from blood. The subset: CD45RO-CCR7+CD27+CD95- naive CD8+ T cells lacking CXCR3 (TNR3-). These receptors were taken from a human donor in good health. Some clones in this sample may be carry-over from other donors' samples.

This chain connects TRBV11-2 to TRBJ2-3; absent DNA, TCRdb's TRBD1 call cannot be checked. Looked up from germline, CDR1 is SGHAT and CDR2 is FQNNGV. This CDR3 region has 17 residues. CDR3 in amino acids: CASSFQTEGPGTDTQYF. The variable domain in full, completed from reference TRBV11-2 and TRBJ2-3, reads EAGVAQSPRYKIIEKRQSVAFWCNPISGHATLYWYQQILGQGPKLLIQFQNNGVVDDSQLPKDRFSAERLKGVDSTLKIQPAKLEDSAVYLCASSFQTEGPGTDTQYFGPGTRLTVL.

The genes are TRBV6-5 and TRBJ2-5. CDR1 is MNHEY and CDR2 is SVGAGI in the germline V gene. This CDR3 is 13 amino acids long. The CDR3 is CASRDIAEETQYF.

This rearrangement joins TRBV27 to TRBJ2-7; TCRdb picks TRBD1, but there is no DNA to check that call. From germline, CDR1 is MNHEY and CDR2 SMNVEV (reference sequence). CDR3 length: 15 residues. The CDR3 sequence is CASSFGLGATGEQYF.

This chain links TRBV4-1 with TRBJ2-3; as DNA is missing, the TRBD1 call by TCRdb cannot be tested. Germline CDR1 is MGHRA and CDR2 is YSYEKL. The CDR3 length is 17 residues. The CDR3 sequence: CTSSHPPRGPGTDTQYF.

The chain links TRBV4-1 to TRBJ2-7. In germline, CDR1 is MGHRA, CDR2 YSYEKL. This CDR3 has 14 amino acids. CDR3 protein: CASSHTTGPYEQYF.

The chain recombines TRBV20-1 with TRBJ1-2; TCRdb picks TRBD1, but there is no DNA to check that call. Germline CDR1 and CDR2: DFQATT and SNEGSKA (reference sequence). The CDR3 consists of 15 residues. CDR3 sequence: CSAREPRGFGYGYTF.

V gene TRBV7-3 combines with J gene TRBJ2-3. The CDR3 totals 16 residues. Germline lookup yields CDR1 SGHTA and CDR2 FQGTGA. CDR3 amino acids: CASSLGPRRSTDTQYF. Together with reference TRBV7-3 and TRBJ2-3, the CDR3 gives the full variable domain: GAGVSQTPSNKVTEKGKYVELRCDPISGHTALYWYRQSLGQGPEFLIYFQGTGAADDSGLPNDRFFAVRPEGSVSTLKIQRTERGDSAVYLCASSLGPRRSTDTQYFGPGTRLTVL.

V usage is TRBV4-3 and J usage is TRBJ2-3; TCRdb's assignment of TRBD1 cannot be checked, as there is no DNA. Germline assignment: CDR1 LGHNA and CDR2 YSLEER. CDR3 length: 14 residues. CDR3 region: CASSLGDNTDTQYF.

The rearrangement joins TRBV27 to TRBJ2-7; the D call of TRBD1 rests on TCRdb alone, since no DNA is present to check it. The CDR3 loop spans 14 amino acids. Germline values: CDR1 MNHEY, CDR2 SMNVEV (reference sequence). This CDR3 is CASSLRDRVYEQYF.